The present T cell receptor beta chain was sequenced within a study of CD8+CD57+ T cells in acquired aplastic anemia. Across the study: Across the sorted CD4+ and CD8+ cells, DNA amounts averaged roughly 3.5 ug. Healthy CD8+ samples averaged approximately 11 million reads.

As regards this clonotype: Its specificity is unknown.

Germline CDR1 and CDR2: DFQATT and SNEGSKA (reference sequence). This CDR3 region has 14 residues. Trimming pared 1 base from V and 2 bases from J, leaving 9 bases between. Genomic DNA, the template, was used for profiling of the TCR beta VDJ and CDR3. TCRdb analysed the reads with MiXCR anew, one entry per CDR3 protein. In the table there are around 190,000 distinct CDR3 sequences, roughly half of which are singletons. Points from the study as a whole: Shared by patients and controls, 25 to 30 CD8+ CDR3s were abundant in patients. Controls and patients did not differ significantly in CD8+ Simpson's diversity.

Sequencing was done on a sample of sorted CD4+, CD8+, or CD8+CD57+ T cells (not recorded which) from PBMCs. The TCR originated in a human donor in good health, serving as a control. The chain joins TRBV20-1 to TRBJ2-1; no clear D gene. The CDR3 region is CSARVIATYNEQFF. The CDR3 DNA reads TGCAGTGCTAGAGTAATAGCCACCTACAATGAGCAGTTCTTC.